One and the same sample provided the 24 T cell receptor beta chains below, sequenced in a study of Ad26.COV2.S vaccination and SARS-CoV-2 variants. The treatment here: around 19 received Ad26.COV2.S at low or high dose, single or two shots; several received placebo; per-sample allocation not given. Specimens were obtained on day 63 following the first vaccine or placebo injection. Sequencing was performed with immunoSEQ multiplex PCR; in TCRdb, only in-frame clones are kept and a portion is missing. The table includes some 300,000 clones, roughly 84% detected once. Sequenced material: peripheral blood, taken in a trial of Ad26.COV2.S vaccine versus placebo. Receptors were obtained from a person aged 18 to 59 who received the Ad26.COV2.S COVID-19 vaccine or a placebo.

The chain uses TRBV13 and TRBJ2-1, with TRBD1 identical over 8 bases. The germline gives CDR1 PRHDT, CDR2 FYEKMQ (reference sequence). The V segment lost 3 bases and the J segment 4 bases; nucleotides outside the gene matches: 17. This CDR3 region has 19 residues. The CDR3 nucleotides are TGTGCCAGCAGCTTTGGGACAGGTACCCCTAGAATCCGATACAATGAGCAGTTCTTC. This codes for CASSFGTGTPRIRYNEQFF.

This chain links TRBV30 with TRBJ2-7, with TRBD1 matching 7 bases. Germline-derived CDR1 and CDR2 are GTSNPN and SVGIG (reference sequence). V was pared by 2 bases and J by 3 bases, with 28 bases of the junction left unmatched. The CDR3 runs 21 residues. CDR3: CAWSPPSPTGLKRYYYYEQYF. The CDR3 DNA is TGTGCCTGGAGTCCCCCTTCCCCGACAGGGCTTAAGCGATACTACTACTACGAGCAGTACTTC.

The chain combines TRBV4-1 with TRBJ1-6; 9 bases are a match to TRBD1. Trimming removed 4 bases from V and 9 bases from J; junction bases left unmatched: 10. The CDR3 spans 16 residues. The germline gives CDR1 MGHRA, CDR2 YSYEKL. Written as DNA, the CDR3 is TGCGCCAGCAGCCTCTACTTACAGGGGGCAAGTTCACCCCTCCACTTT. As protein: CASSLYLQGASSPLHF.

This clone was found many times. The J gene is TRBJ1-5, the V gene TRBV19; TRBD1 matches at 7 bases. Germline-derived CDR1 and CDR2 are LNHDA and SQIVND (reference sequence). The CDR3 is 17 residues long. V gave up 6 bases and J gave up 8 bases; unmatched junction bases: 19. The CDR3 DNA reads TGTGCCAGTAGGGGACCAGCGACAGGGAGTAAGGAAAAGCCCCAGCATTTT. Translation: CASRGPATGSKEKPQHF.

The CDR3 DNA reads TGCGCCAGCAGCTTGGGACAGGGGGCTTTCTTT. This codes for CASSLGQGAFF. The rearrangement uses TRBV5-1 and TRBJ1-1; 8 positions agree with TRBD1. CDR1 is SGHRS, CDR2 YFSETQ, per germline. The CDR3 contains 11 residues. J gave up 11 bases and V 0 bases, and 0 bases lay outside the gene matches.

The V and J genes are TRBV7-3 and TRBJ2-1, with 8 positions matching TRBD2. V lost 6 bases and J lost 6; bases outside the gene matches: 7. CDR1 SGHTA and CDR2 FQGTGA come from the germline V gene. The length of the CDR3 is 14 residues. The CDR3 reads CASSPGGAGNEQFF. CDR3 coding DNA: TGTGCCAGCAGTCCCGGGGGGGCAGGCAATGAGCAGTTCTTC.

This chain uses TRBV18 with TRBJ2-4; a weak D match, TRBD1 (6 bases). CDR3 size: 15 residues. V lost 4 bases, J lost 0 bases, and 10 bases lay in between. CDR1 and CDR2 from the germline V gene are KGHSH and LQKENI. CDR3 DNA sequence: TGTGCCAGCTCACGACAGGCCCTAGCCAAAAACATTCAGTACTTC. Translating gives CASSRQALAKNIQYF.

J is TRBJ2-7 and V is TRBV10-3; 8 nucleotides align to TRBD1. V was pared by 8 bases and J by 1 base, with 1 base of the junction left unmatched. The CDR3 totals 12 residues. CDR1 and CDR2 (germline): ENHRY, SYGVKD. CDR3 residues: CAIRTGSYEQYF. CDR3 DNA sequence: TGTGCCATCCGGACAGGGTCCTACGAGCAGTACTTC.

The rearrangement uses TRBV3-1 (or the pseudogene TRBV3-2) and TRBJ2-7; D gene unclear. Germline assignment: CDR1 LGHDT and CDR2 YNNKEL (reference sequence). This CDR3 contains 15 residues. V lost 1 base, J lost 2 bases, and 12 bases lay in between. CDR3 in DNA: TGTGCCAGCAGCCAAGGGTCCTCAGCACCCTACGAGCAGTACTTC. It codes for CASSQGSSAPYEQYF.

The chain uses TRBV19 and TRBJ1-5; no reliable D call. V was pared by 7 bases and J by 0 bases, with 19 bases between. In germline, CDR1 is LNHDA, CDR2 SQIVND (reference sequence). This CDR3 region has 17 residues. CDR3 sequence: CASIRKSDQNSNQPQHF. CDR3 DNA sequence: TGTGCCAGTATTAGGAAGTCAGACCAAAATAGCAATCAGCCCCAGCATTTT.

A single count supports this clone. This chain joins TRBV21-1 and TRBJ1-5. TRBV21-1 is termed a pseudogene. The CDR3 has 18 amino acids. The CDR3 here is CASSKVAPGPLRYQPQHF. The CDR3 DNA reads TGTGCCAGCAGCAAAGTTGCCCCGGGCCCCTTGCGGTATCAGCCCCAGCATTTT.

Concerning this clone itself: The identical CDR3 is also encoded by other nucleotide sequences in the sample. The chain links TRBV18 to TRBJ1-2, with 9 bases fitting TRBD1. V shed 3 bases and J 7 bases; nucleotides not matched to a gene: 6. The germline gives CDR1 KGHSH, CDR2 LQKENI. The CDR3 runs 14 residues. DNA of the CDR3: TGTGCCAGCTCACCTTCCGGACAGGGGTTTGGCTACACCTTC. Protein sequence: CASSPSGQGFGYTF.

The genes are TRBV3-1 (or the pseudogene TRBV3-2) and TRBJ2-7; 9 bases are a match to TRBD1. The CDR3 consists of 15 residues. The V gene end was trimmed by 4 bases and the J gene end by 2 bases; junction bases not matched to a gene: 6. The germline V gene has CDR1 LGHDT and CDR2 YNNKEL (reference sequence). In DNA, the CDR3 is TGTGCCAGCAGCCGATCGGGACAGGGACCCTACGAGCAGTACTTC. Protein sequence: CASSRSGQGPYEQYF.

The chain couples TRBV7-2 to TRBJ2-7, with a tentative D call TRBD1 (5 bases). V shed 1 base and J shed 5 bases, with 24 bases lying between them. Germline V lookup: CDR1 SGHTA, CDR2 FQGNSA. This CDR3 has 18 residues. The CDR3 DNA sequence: TGTGCCAGCAGCTTAGGCGTATTGCAGGGTAAGGGGAAAAACGAGCAGTACTTC. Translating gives CASSLGVLQGKGKNEQYF.

CDR3 residues: CAGGRANTGELFF. In DNA form, the CDR3 reads TGTGCCGGGGGGCGGGCAAACACCGGGGAGCTGTTTTTT. This chain uses TRBV2 with TRBJ2-2; D possibly uses TRBD1 or TRBD2 (6 bases each). The ends were cut back, 11 bases at V and 2 bases at J, with 12 bases in the middle. Germline assignment: CDR1 SNHLY and CDR2 FYNNEI. The CDR3 covers 13 residues.

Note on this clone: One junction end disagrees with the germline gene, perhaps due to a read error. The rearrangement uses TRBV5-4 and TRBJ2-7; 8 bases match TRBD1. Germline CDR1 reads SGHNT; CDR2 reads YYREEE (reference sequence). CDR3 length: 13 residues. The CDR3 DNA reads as TGTGCCAGCAGCTTAATCTCAGAGGGACAGGACCTCTTC. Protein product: CASSLISEGQDLF.

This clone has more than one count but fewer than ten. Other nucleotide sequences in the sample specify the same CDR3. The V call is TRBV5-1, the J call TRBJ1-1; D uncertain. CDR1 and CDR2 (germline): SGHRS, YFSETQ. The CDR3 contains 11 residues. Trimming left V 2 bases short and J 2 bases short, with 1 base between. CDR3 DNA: TGCGCCAGCAGCTTAAACACTGAAGCTTTCTTT. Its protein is CASSLNTEAFF.

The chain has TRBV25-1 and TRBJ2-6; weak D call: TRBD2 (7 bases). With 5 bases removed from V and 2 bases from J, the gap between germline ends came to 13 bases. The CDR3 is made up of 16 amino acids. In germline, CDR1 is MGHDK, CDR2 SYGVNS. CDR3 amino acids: CASSPPGGTGANVLTF. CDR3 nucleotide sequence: TGTGCCAGCAGTCCCCCGGGGGGCACTGGGGCCAACGTCCTGACTTTC.

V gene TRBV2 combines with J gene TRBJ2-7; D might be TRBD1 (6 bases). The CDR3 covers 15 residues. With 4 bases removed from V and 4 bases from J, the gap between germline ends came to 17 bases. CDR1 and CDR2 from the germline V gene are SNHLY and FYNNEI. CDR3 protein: CASSGERQGKYEQYF. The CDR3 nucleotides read TGTGCCAGCAGTGGGGAGAGGCAGGGGAAGTACGAGCAGTACTTC.

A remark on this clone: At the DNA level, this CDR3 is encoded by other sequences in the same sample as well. This CDR3 reads CASSLVGGYQETQYF. The CDR3 nucleotides read TGTGCCAGCAGCTTAGTGGGGGGGTACCAAGAGACCCAGTACTTC. The chain joins TRBV7-6 to TRBJ2-5, with 7 positions matching TRBD2. J gave up 0 bases and V 1 base, and 2 bases lay outside the gene matches. CDR1 and CDR2 (germline): SGHVS, FNYEAQ. The CDR3 has 15 amino acids.

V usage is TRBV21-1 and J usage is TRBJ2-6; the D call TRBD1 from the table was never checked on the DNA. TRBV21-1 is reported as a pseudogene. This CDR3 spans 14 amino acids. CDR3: CEDRPISGANVLTF. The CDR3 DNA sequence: TGTGAAGACAGACCAATATCTGGGGCCAACGTCCTGACTTTC.

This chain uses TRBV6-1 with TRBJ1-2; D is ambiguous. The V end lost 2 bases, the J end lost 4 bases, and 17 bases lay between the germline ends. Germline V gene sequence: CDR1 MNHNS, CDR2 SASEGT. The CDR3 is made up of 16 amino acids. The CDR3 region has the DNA TGTGCCAGCAGTGAATTGAGGCCCACGCGTAGCTATGGCTACACCTTC. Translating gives CASSELRPTRSYGYTF.

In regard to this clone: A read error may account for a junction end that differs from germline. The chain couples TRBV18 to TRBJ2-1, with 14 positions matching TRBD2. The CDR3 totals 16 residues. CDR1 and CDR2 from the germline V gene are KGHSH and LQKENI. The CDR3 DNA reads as TGTGCCAGCTCATTTCGGGGACTAGCGGGGGACAACGAGCAGTTCTTC. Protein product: CASSFRGLAGDNEQFF.

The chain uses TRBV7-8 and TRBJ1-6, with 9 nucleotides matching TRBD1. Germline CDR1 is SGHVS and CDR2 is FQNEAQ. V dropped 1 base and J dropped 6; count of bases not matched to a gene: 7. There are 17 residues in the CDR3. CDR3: CASSLGGTGPFNSPLHF. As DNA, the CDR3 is TGTGCCAGCAGCTTAGGCGGGACAGGGCCTTTTAATTCACCCCTCCACTTT.